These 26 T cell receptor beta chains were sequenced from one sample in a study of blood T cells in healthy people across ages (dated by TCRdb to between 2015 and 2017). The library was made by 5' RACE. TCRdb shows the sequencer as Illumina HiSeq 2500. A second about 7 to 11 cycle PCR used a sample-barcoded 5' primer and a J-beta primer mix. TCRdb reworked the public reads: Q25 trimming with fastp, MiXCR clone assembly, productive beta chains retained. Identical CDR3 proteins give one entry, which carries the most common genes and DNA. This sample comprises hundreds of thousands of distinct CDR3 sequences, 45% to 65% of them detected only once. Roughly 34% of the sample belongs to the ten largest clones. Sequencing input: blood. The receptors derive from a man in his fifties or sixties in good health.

The CDR3 DNA is TGCAGTGCTAGTGGGCGGGGGGGCCCAAATGAGCAGTTCTTC. It translates to CSASGRGGPNEQFF. The chain has TRBV20-1 and TRBJ2-1, with 9 bases aligning to TRBD2. The germline V gene has CDR1 DFQATT and CDR2 SNEGSKA (reference sequence). The junction had 7 bases not matched to a gene; V was cut back by 3 bases and J by 7 bases. The CDR3 loop spans 14 amino acids.

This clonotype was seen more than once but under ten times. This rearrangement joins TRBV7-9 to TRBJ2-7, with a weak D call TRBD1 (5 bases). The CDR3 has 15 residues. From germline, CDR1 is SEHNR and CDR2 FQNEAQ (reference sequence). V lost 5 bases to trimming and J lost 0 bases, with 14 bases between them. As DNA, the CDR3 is TGTGCCAGCAGCGGTACCGAACAGGTCTCCTACGAGCAGTACTTC. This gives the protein CASSGTEQVSYEQYF.

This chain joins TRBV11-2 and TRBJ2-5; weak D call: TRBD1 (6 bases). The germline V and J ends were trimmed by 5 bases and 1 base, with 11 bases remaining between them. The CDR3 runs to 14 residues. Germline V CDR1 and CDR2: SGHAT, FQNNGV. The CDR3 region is CASSAGQPQETQYF. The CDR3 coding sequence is TGTGCCAGCAGCGCCGGACAGCCCCAAGAGACCCAGTACTTC.

The CDR3 DNA reads as TGCAGCGTTGAAGGGGAGTACACCGGGGAGCTGTTTTTT. It yields the protein CSVEGEYTGELFF. V gene TRBV29-1 combines with J gene TRBJ2-2; D may be TRBD2 (5 bases). This CDR3 region has 13 residues. Trimming left V 1 base short and J 3 bases short, with 6 bases between. Germline-derived CDR1 and CDR2 are SQVTM and ANQGSEA.

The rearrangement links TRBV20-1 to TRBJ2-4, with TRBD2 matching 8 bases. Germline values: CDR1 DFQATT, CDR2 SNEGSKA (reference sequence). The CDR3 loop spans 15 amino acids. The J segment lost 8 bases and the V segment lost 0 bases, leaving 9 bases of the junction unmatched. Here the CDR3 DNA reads TGCAGTGCTAGAGATCATGGCGGGGGGTTGGACATTCAGTACTTC. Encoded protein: CSARDHGGGLDIQYF.

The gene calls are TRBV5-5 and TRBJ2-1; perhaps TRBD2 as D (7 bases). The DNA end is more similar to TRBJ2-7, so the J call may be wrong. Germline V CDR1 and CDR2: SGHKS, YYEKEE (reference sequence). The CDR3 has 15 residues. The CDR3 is CASSSGGAPYNEQYF. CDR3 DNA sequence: TGTGCCAGCAGCTCTGGGGGGGCCCCCTACAATGAGCAGTACTTC.

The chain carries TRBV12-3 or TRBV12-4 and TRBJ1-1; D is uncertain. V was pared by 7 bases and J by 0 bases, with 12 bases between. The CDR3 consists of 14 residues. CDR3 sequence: CASTLQVMNTEAFF. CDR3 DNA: TGTGCCAGCACCCTCCAAGTGATGAACACTGAAGCTTTCTTT.

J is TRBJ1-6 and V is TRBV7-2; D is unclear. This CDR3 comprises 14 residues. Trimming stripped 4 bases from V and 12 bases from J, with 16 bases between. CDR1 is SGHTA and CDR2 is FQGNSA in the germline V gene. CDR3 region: CASSSPDRGGPLHF. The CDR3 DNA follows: TGTGCCAGCAGCTCCCCCGATCGCGGAGGACCCCTCCACTTT.

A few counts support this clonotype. The CDR3 nucleotides read TGTGCCATCAGTAGCCTAGCGGGGGGCTACAATGAGCAGTTCTTC. The encoded protein is CAISSLAGGYNEQFF. This chain uses TRBV10-3 with TRBJ2-1; TRBD2 agrees at 11 bases. This CDR3 has 15 amino acids. The V segment lost 5 bases and the J segment 3 bases; nucleotides outside the gene matches: 3. Germline CDR1 reads ENHRY; CDR2 reads SYGVKD.

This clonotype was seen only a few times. The CDR3: CASSHQRGGTQETQYF. The CDR3 coding sequence is TGTGCCAGCAGCCATCAGCGGGGGGGAACCCAAGAGACCCAGTACTTC. The chain recombines TRBV7-2 with TRBJ2-5; 10 nucleotides match TRBD2. CDR3 length: 16 amino acids. From germline, CDR1 is SGHTA and CDR2 FQGNSA. The ends lost 5 bases at V and 1 base at J; junction bases unmatched: 7.

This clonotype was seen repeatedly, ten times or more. CDR3 residues: CASSSQRLAGGGTDTQYF. The CDR3 DNA reads as TGTGCCAGCAGCTCCCAACGATTAGCGGGAGGGGGCACAGATACGCAGTATTTT. The rearrangement links TRBV7-9 to TRBJ2-3; the match to TRBD2 covers 11 bases. Germline V gene lookup returns CDR1 SEHNR and CDR2 FQNEAQ (reference sequence). V lost 4 bases to trimming and J lost 1 base; unmatched junction nucleotides: 10. This CDR3 is built from 18 residues.

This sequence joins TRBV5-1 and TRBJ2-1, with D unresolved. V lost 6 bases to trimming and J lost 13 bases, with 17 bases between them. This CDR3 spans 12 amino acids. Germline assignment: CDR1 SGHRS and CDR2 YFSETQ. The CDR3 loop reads CASITEWGQQFF. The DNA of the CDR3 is TGCGCCAGCATCACAGAGTGGGGTCAACAGTTCTTC.

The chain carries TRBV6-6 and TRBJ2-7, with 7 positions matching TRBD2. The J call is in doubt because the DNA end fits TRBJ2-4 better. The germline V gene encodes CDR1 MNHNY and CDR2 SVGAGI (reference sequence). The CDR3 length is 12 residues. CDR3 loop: CASTYGRDIQYF. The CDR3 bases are TGTGCCAGCACCTATGGGAGGGACATTCAGTACTTC.

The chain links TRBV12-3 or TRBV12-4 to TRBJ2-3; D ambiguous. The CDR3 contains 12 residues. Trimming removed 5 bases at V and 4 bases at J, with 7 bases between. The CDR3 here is CASSQAPDTQYF. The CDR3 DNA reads TGTGCCAGCAGTCAGGCTCCAGATACGCAGTATTTT.

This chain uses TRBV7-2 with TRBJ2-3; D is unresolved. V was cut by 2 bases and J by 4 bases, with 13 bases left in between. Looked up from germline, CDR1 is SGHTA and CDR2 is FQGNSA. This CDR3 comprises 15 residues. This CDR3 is CASSLIAGTSDTQYF. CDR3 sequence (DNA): TGTGCCAGCAGCTTAATAGCTGGCACCTCAGATACGCAGTATTTT.

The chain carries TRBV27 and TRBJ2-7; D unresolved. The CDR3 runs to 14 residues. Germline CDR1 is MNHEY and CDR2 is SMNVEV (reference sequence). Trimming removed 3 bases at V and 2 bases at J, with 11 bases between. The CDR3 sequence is CASSLNGQTYEQYF. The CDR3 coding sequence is TGTGCCAGCAGTTTGAACGGTCAGACCTACGAGCAGTACTTC.

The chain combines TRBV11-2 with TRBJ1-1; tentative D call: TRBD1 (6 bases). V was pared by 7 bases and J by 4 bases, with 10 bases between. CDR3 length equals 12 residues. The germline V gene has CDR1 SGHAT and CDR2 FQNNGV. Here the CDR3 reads CASNRGATEAFF. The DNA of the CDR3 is TGTGCCAGCAACCGGGGGGCCACTGAAGCTTTCTTT. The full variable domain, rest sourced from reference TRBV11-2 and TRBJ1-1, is EAGVAQSPRYKIIEKRQSVAFWCNPISGHATLYWYQQILGQGPKLLIQFQNNGVVDDSQLPKDRFSAERLKGVDSTLKIQPAKLEDSAVYLCASNRGATEAFFGQGTRLTVV.

This CDR3 reads CSAVQGNEQYF. CDR3 coding DNA: TGCAGTGCCGTCCAGGGAAACGAGCAGTACTTC. V is TRBV20-1 and J is TRBJ2-4; D is perhaps TRBD1 (5 bases). The better agreement between TRBJ2-7 and the DNA end casts doubt on the J call. CDR1 and CDR2 (germline): DFQATT, SNEGSKA (reference sequence). This CDR3 has 11 amino acids.

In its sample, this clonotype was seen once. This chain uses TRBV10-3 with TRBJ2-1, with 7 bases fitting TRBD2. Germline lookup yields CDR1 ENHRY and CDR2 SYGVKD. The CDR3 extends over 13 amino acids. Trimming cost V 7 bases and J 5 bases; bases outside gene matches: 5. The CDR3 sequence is CAITPSGHNEQFF. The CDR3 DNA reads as TGTGCCATCACGCCTAGCGGCCACAATGAGCAGTTCTTC.

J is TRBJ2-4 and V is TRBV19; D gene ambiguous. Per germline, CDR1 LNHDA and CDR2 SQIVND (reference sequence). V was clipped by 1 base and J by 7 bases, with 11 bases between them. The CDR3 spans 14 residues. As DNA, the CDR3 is TGTGCCAGTAGTATAGGCTCAGTGGGGAACATTCAGTACTTC. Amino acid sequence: CASSIGSVGNIQYF.

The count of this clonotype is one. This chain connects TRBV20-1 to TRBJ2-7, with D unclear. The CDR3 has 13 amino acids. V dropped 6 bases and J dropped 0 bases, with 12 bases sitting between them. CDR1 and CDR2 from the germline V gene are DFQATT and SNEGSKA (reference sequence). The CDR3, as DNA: TGCAGTGCCCAGACGGCAGGCTCCTACGAGCAGTACTTC. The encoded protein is CSAQTAGSYEQYF.

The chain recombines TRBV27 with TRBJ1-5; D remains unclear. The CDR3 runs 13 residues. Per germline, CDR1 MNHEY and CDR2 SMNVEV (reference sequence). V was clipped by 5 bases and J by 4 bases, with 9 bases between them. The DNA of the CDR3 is TGTGCCAGCAGTCCCGGACGGAATCAGCCCCAGCATTTT. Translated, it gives CASSPGRNQPQHF.

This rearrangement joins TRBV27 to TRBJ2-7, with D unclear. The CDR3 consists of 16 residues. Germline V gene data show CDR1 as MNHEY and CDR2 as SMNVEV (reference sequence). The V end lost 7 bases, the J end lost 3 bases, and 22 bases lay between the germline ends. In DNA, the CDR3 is TGTGCCAGCAACCTCGATAGGGCGCAAATAGGCTACGAGCAGTACTTC. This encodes CASNLDRAQIGYEQYF.

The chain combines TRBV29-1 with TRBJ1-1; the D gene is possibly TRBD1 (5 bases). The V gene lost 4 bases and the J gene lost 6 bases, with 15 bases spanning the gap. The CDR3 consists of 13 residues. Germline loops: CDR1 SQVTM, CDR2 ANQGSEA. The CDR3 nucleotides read TGCAGCGTTGTTGGGGCGGGGAGGGCTGAAGCTTTCTTT. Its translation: CSVVGAGRAEAFF. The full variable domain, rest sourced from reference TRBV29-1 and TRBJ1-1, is SAVISQKPSRDICQRGTSLTIQCQVDSQVTMMFWYRQQPGQSLTLIATANQGSEATYESGFVIDKFPISRPNLTFSTLTVSNMSPEDSSIYLCSVVGAGRAEAFFGQGTRLTVV.

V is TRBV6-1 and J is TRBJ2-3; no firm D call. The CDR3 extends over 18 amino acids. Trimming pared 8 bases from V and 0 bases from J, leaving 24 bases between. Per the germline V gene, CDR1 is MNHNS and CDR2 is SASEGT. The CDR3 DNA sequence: TGTGCCAGCGTCTCCGGACCCGGTCGAGGTTCTAGCACAGATACGCAGTATTTT. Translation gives CASVSGPGRGSSTDTQYF.

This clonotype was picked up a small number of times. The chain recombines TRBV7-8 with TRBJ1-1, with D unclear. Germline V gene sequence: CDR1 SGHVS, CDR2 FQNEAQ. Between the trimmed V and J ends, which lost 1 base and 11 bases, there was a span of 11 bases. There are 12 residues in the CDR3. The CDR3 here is CASSLDGGVAFF. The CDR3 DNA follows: TGTGCCAGCAGCTTAGATGGCGGCGTTGCTTTCTTT.